This entry lists 10 T cell receptor beta chains sequenced from one sample in a study of blood T cell repertoires in COVID-19. Profiled with immunoSEQ multiplex PCR; TCRdb holds only in-frame clones, not every one. The profile shows 35,000 or so clones, more than 80% of them singletons. The sequencing input was peripheral blood. The source is a woman aged 70-85 years with acute or convalescent COVID-19.

This clone was counted once. The rearrangement joins TRBV12-5 to TRBJ1-1, with TRBD1 matching 8 bases. The length of the CDR3 is 16 residues. Unmatched junction bases numbered 15, after V lost 7 bases and J lost 5 bases. CDR1 is LGHNT, CDR2 FRNRAP, per germline. The CDR3 nucleotides read TGTGCTAGTGCCAGGAGGCAGGGGGCTGTAGGAACTGAAGCTTTCTTT. Amino acids: CASARRQGAVGTEAFF.

The gene calls are TRBV5-1 and TRBJ2-1; the match to TRBD2 covers 7 bases. Germline V gene lookup returns CDR1 SGHRS and CDR2 YFSETQ. The CDR3 contains 15 residues. V gave up 2 bases and J gave up 3 bases; unmatched junction bases: 5. CDR3 in DNA: TGCGCCAGCAGCTTAGTTGCTAGCGGCTACAATGAGCAGTTCTTC. It codes for CASSLVASGYNEQFF.

The chain recombines TRBV5-3 with TRBJ2-5; 7 bases match TRBD2. TRBV5-3 is an open reading frame, and its role is uncertain. J lost 2 bases, V lost 2 bases, and 12 bases had no gene match. CDR3 length equals 17 residues. In nucleotides, the CDR3 is TGTGCCAGAAGCTTTCAATGGCGGGGGACGGCTCAAGAGACCCAGTACTTC. Protein product: CARSFQWRGTAQETQYF.

The chain links TRBV4-2 to TRBJ2-2, with 12 positions matching TRBD2. The CDR3 is 21 residues long. Germline CDR1 and CDR2: LGHNA and YNFKEQ. The ends lost 0 bases at V and 6 bases at J; junction bases unmatched: 17. CDR3 region: CASSQDLGGQTSGRRAGELFF. CDR3 bases: TGTGCCAGCAGCCAAGATTTGGGAGGCCAGACTAGCGGGAGAAGGGCCGGGGAGCTGTTTTTT.

The V gene is TRBV5-1, the J gene TRBJ2-3; 9 positions agree with TRBD1. Germline V lookup: CDR1 SGHRS, CDR2 YFSETQ. J lost 5 bases, V lost 0 bases, and 4 bases had no gene match. CDR3 length: 15 amino acids. The CDR3 DNA follows: TGCGCCAGCAGCTTGGTTGGGACAGGGAAAGATACGCAGTATTTT. Amino acid sequence: CASSLVGTGKDTQYF.

This chain joins TRBV10-3 and TRBJ2-7, with TRBD2 identical over 10 bases. Per the germline V gene, CDR1 is ENHRY and CDR2 is SYGVKD. This CDR3 is built from 16 residues. Trimming at V came to 6 bases and at J to 3 bases, leaving 11 bases not matched to a gene. The CDR3 coding sequence is TGTGCCATCAGCACCGAGGGGGCTAGCGGGGGCTACGAGCAGTACTTC. This gives the protein CAISTEGASGGYEQYF.

The rearrangement uses TRBV27 and TRBJ2-6; 7 bases are shared with TRBD2. Germline-derived CDR1 and CDR2 are MNHEY and SMNVEV (reference sequence). The CDR3 is made up of 18 amino acids. J was trimmed by 0 bases and V by 6 bases; bases with no gene match: 11. In DNA, the CDR3 is TGTGCCAGCAGCCCCATTGGGCGGGGGAGCTCTGGGGCCAACGTCCTGACTTTC. Translation: CASSPIGRGSSGANVLTF.

The chain is built from TRBV23-1 and TRBJ2-7, with D perhaps matching TRBD2 (6 bases). TRBV23-1 is designated an ORF whose function remains uncertain. V shed 0 bases and J shed 0 bases, with 15 bases lying between them. The CDR3 has 17 amino acids. DNA of the CDR3: TGCGCCAGCAGTCAATCCTTTGCGGGACGGCGCTCCTACGAGCAGTACTTC. Protein product: CASSQSFAGRRSYEQYF.

This chain connects TRBV5-1 to TRBJ1-6, with D unresolved. This CDR3 is 17 amino acids long. Germline V lookup: CDR1 SGHRS, CDR2 YFSETQ. V was clipped by 0 bases and J by 5 bases, with 15 bases between them. In DNA form, the CDR3 reads TGCGCCAGCAGCTTGGCCGCCAGCCTAACAGATAATTCACCCCTCCACTTT. Encoded protein: CASSLAASLTDNSPLHF.

The chain combines TRBV5-6 with TRBJ1-4, with 11 bases matching TRBD1. J gave up 8 bases and V 7 bases, and 10 bases lay outside the gene matches. The CDR3 totals 15 residues. Germline V CDR1 and CDR2: SGHDT, YYEEEE. The CDR3 is CASGDTGTGGEKLFF. As DNA, the CDR3 is TGTGCCAGCGGAGACACCGGGACAGGGGGAGAAAAACTGTTTTTT.